This T cell receptor (beta chain) was sequenced during a study of early T cells in non-severe SARS-CoV-2 infection. TCRdb recomputed calls from the 5' RACE reads with MiXCR, one row per CDR3 protein. The data show tens of thousands of distinct CDR3 sequences, roughly 10% seen once. With 5 bases removed from V and 4 bases from J, the gap between germline ends came to 14 bases. Germline V gene sequence: CDR1 DFQATT, CDR2 SNEGSKA (reference sequence). There are 13 residues in the CDR3. This receptor was obtained from an adult who was a healthcare worker with PCR-confirmed SARS-CoV-2 infection or an uninfected control (not recorded which). This chain connects TRBV20-1 to TRBJ1-1; D remains unclear. Specimen: whole blood. Written as DNA, the CDR3 is TGCAGTGCTGGGCCCATAGGCGGCACTGAAGCTTTCTTT. This gives the protein CSAGPIGGTEAFF.